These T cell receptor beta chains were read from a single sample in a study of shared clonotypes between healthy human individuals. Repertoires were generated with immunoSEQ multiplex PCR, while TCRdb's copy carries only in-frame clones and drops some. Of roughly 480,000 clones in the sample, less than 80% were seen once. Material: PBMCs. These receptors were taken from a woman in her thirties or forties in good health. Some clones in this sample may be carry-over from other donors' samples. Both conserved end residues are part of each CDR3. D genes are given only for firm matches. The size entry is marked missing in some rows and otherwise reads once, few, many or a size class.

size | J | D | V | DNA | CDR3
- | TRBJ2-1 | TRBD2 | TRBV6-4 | TGTGCCAGCAGTGAAATAGCGGGAGAGGGCAATGAGCAGTTCTTC | CASSEIAGEGNEQFF
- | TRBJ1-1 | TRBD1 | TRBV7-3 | TGTGCCAGCAGCGCCCGGACAGGGACTGAAGCTTTCTTT | CASSARTGTEAFF
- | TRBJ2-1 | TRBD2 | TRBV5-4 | TGTGCCAGCAGCCCTCGAGTAGCGGGAGGGTACAATGAGCAGTTCTTC | CASSPRVAGGYNEQFF
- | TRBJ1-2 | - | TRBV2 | TGTGCCAGCAGTGCTGGCCAGGGGTATGGCTACACCTTC | CASSAGQGYGYTF
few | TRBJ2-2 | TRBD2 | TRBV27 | TGTGCCAGCAGTGATTCCCGGGGGGGTGAGACCGGGGAGCTGTTTTTT | CASSDSRGGETGELFF
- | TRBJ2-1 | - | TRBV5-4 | TGTGCCAGCAGCTTGGGGGGGCACAATGAGCAGTTCTTC | CASSLGGHNEQFF
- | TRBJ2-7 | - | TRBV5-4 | TGTGCCAGCAGCTTAGGCGACGTAAGCTACGAGCAGTACTTC | CASSLGDVSYEQYF
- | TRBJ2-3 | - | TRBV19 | TGTGCCAGTAGTGTCCTAGCGCCGTCTAGCACAGATACGCAGTATTTT | CASSVLAPSSTDTQYF
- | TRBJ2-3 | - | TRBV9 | TGTGCCAGCAGCACGGGCCAGAGCACAGATACGCAGTATTTT | CASSTGQSTDTQYF
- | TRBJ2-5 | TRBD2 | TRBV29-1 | TGCAGCGTTGCCCCTAGCGGACAAGAGACCCAGTACTTC | CSVAPSGQETQYF
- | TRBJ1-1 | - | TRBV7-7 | TGTGCCAGCAGCCCCCACTTGACAGGAGTGAACACTGAAGCTTTCTTT | CASSPHLTGVNTEAFF
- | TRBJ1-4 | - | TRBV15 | TGTGCCACCAGCAGAGATTTAATGGCAGCAACTAATGAAAAACTGTTTTTT | CATSRDLMAATNEKLFF
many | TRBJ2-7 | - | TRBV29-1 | TGCAGCGTTGGTGGGGGCAAAACTGACGAGCAGTACTTC | CSVGGGKTDEQYF
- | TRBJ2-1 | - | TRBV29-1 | TGCAGCGTTGAAGAAGCGGGCAATGAGCAGTTCTTC | CSVEEAGNEQFF
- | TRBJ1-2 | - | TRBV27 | TGTGCCAGCAAAACCCCAGGGGCGCGGGGCTACACCTTC | CASKTPGARGYTF
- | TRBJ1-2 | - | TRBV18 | TGTGCCAGCTCACCAGGCAGCAGGAACTATGGCTACACCTTC | CASSPGSRNYGYTF
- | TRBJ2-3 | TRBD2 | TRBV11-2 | TGTGCCAGCAGCTTGACTAGCGAGGACACAGATACGCAGTATTTT | CASSLTSEDTDTQYF
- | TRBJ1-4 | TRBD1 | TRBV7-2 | TGTGCCAGCAGTCCGACAGGGTCGACTAATGAAAAACTGTTTTTT | CASSPTGSTNEKLFF
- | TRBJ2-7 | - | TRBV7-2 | TGTGCCAGCAGCAAATATGCGGATTCCTACGAGCAGTACTTC | CASSKYADSYEQYF
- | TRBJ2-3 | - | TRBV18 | TGTGCCAGCTCACTAGCAGGGTCAGGCACAGATACGCAGTATTTT | CASSLAGSGTDTQYF